This T cell receptor beta chain was obtained from a study of blood T cells in healthy people across ages. General study points: It was found that TCR beta diversity correlated strongly with the percentage of naive T cells.

Details on this clonotype: The antigen remains unidentified.

Healthy Russian Caucasian donors spanned ages about 6 to 100 years. Every sample gave at least 6 micrograms of total RNA when it was extracted. A second PCR, run for about 7 to 12 cycles, used a sample-barcoded 5' primer plus a J-beta primer mix. TCRdb analysed the 5' RACE reads with MiXCR anew, one entry per CDR3 protein. The table includes 650,000 to 900,000 distinct CDR3 sequences, around 62% detected once. The ends were cut back, 0 bases at V and 13 bases at J, with 19 bases in the middle. CDR1 SEHNR and CDR2 FQNEAQ come from the germline V gene (reference sequence). This CDR3 is 15 amino acids long.

V usage is TRBV7-9 and J usage is TRBJ2-1; D unresolved. Sequencing used blood. The receptor comes from a man younger than 40 in good health. Written as DNA, the CDR3 is TGTGCCAGCAGCTTAGCGGGTCAGCCCAGAGAGACCCAGTTCTTC. This encodes CASSLAGQPRETQFF.